This T cell receptor (beta chain) was retrieved from a study of post-analysis software for immune sequencing data. Study-wide results and caveats: Normalized Chao1 diversity was significantly reduced in patients versus controls. Elevated frequency relative to controls characterized several TRBV segments in patients, TRBV5-6, TRBV5-1 and TRBV20-1 among them.

The CDR3 is made up of 15 amino acids. V was clipped by 7 bases and J by 3 bases; unmatched bases: 6. TCR beta libraries were prepared from cDNA with unique molecular identifiers. With roughly 0.9 to 11 million T cells as the source, approximately 500,000 cDNA molecules resulted. One entry per CDR3 protein results from TCRdb running MiXCR on the PCR reads. The sample lists roughly 650,000 distinct CDR3 sequences; over 45% were seen once. About this clonotype: Its antigen is undetermined.

This receptor was taken from a girl aged 2-10 years with multiple sclerosis. The sample was blood. The chain has TRBV12-3 or TRBV12-4 and TRBJ2-1, with 10 positions matching TRBD2. The CDR3 loop is CASISTSGNYNEQFF. The CDR3 region has the DNA TGTGCCAGCATCTCAACTAGCGGGAACTACAATGAGCAGTTCTTC.